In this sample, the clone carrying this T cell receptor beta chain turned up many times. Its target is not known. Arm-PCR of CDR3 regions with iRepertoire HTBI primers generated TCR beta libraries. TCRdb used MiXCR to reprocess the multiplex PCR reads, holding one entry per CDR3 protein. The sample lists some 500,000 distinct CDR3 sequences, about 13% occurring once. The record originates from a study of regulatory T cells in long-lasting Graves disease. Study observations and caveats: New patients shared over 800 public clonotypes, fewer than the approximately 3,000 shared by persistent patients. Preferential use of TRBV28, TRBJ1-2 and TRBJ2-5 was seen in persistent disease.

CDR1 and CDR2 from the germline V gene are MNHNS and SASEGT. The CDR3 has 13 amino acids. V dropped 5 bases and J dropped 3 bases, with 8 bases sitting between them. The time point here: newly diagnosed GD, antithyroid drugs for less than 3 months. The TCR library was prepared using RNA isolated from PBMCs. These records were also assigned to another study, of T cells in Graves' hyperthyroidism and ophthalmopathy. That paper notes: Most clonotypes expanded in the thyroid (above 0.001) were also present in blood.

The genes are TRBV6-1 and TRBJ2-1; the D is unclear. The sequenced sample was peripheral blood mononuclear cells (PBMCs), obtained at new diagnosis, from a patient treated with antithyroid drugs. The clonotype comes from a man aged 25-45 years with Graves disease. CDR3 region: CASSISNYNEQFF. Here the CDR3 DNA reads TGTGCCAGCAGTATAAGTAACTACAATGAGCAGTTCTTC.